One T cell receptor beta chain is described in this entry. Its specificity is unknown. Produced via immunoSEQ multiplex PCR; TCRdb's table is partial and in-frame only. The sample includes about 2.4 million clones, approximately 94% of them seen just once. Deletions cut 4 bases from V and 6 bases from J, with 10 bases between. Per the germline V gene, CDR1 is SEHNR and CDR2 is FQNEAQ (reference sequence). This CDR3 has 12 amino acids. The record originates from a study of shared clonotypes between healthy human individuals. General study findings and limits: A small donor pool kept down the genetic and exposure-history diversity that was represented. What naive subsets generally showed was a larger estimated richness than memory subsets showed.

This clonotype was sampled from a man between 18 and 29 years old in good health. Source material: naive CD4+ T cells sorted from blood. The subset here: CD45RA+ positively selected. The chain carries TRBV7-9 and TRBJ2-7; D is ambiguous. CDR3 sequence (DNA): TGTGCCAGCAGCTCCGGCGGTTTCGAGCAGTACTTC. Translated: CASSSGGFEQYF.